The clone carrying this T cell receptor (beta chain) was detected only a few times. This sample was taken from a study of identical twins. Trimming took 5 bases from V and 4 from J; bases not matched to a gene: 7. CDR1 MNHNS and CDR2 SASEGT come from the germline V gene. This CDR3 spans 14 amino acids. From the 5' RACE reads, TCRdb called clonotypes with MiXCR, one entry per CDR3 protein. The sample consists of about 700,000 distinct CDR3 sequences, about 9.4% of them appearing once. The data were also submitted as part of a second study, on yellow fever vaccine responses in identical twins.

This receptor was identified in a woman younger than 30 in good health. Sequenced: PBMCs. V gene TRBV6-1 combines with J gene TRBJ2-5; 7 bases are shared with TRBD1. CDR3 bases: TGTGCCAGCAGTCGACAGGGCGTCCCAGAGACCCAGTACTTC. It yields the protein CASSRQGVPETQYF.